This T cell receptor beta chain was identified during a study of STAT5B mutations in CD4+ large granular lymphocyte leukemia (dated by TCRdb to between 2021 and 2023). For context, the study as a whole: Among healthy controls, the CDR3 'QG' motif was associated with a particular HLA allele. TCRbeta repertoires of CD4+ T-cell large granular lymphocyte leukemia patients were compared with those of healthy blood donors. Flow cytometry on FACSCanto II or FACSVerse confirmed that purified fractions exceeded 95% purity among lymphocytes.

Comments on this clone: This clone's antigen is unknown. Within one base of it there is no much larger clone, and no base qualities were kept.

Healthy controls were some 34 blood donors whose buffy coats came from the Finnish Red Cross blood service. All TCR-sequenced material derived from peripheral blood: patient blood samples and healthy donor buffy coats. Ficoll-Hypaque gradient centrifugation was used to isolate peripheral blood mononuclear cells. For the healthy controls, CD4+ cells were obtained from buffy coats by magnetic purification. The Gentra Puregene Cell and Tissue kit was used to extract genomic DNA, and a Qubit 2.0 fluorometer was used to measure the amount of genomic DNA. The immunoSEQ assay at survey resolution was applied to genomic DNA for sequencing of TCRbeta rearrangements. The paper's data handling went like this. In the TCR sequencing data, the lowest productive clonotype frequency that could be detected was 2.59 x 10-5. Analyses included only productive TCRbeta rearrangements, meaning complete and in-frame sequences. Sample clonality was computed as Simpson clonality in the immunoSEQ Analyzer version 3.0. Clones were grouped by frequency into very rare, small, medium, large (1-20%) or hyperexpanded (>20%) categories. Generation probabilities were estimated with OLGA 1.2.3, V-gene circos plots were generated with VDJtools, specificities were searched for in VDJdb, and CDR3 motifs were identified with GLIPH. As stored in TCRdb, this immuneACCESS dataset retains in-frame rearrangements with V and J assigned. A fraction of the clones does not appear; measured against another copy, unresolved V genes explain less than half of the discrepancy, and the remainder lacks a known reason. The D gene and trimming were derived from the DNA, and the V and J assignments and clone size from that table. The sample data list fewer than 50,000 clones, and about 80% of these were observed just once. The leading ten clones occupy approximately 0.4% of the sample.

Overall results and qualifications from the work: Compared with healthy CD4+ repertoires, CD4-sorted patient repertoires appeared more clonal, and this difference remained even after the putative leukemic clones were removed. TRBV06-family usage was enriched among the top patient clones (8/27) compared with healthy controls (2/35). The data were not HLA-matched, and the higher clonality in CD4+ T-LGLL than in CD8+ T-LGLL could be due to the relatively small sample size. The main leukemic clonotypes were found to be private to each patient, although 25% to 30% of the main leukemic clonotypes were detected at low frequency in the non-leukemic repertoires of other patients.

Compared with germline, V lacks 5 bases and J lacks 7 bases; bases without a gene match: 4. Reading the germline V gene gives CDR1 SGHDN and CDR2 FVKESK. The CDR3 contains 13 residues, cysteine and phenylalanine counted. Only the CDR3 DNA stays, 39 bases, in frame from base 1. This sequence uses TRBV14 and TRBJ1-2, with 10 middle bases fitting TRBD1. The clonotype originates from a human donor in good health. Sample: CD4+ T cells from blood buffy coats. The CDR3 loop reads CASSYRQGAGYTF. The nucleotide sequence reads TGTGCCAGCAGCTATCGACAGGGGGCTGGCTACACCTTC. The CDR3 plus the reference TRBV14 and TRBJ1-2 genes for the other parts give the full variable domain: EAGVTQFPSHSVIEKGQTVTLRCDPISGHDNLYWYRRVMGKEIKFLLHFVKESKQDESGMPNNRFLAERTGGTYSTLKVQPAELEDSGVYFCASSYRQGAGYTFGSGTRLTVV.